The rows below give T cell receptor beta chains drawn from one sample of a study of blood T cell repertoires in COVID-19. Using immunoSEQ multiplex PCR, the repertoire was profiled, and TCRdb retains in-frame clones only, with some absent. In the table there are approximately 300,000 clones, 90% of which are singletons. The sequencing sample was made of peripheral blood. These TCRs come from a woman between 45 and 60 years old with COVID-19, enrolled during active disease. Both conserved end residues are part of each CDR3. The D gene is left open where the match is weak. Expanded clones get a size class; other rows say once, few or many, or leave the size out.

abundance: -
v_gene: TRBV19
j_gene: TRBJ2-7
d_gene: TRBD2
CDR3aa: CASSPTSGSSYEQYF
CDR3nt: TGTGCCAGTAGTCCTACTAGCGGGAGCTCCTACGAGCAGTACTTC

abundance: -
v_gene: TRBV19
j_gene: TRBJ2-1
d_gene: -
CDR3aa: CASSISWRYNEQFF
CDR3nt: TGTGCCAGTAGTATAAGTTGGAGGTACAATGAGCAGTTCTTC

abundance: -
v_gene: TRBV28
j_gene: TRBJ1-6
d_gene: -
CDR3aa: CASSFSRNLNSPLHF
CDR3nt: TGTGCCAGCAGTTTCTCCAGGAACCTTAATTCACCCCTCCACTTT

abundance: -
v_gene: TRBV6-5
j_gene: TRBJ2-1
d_gene: TRBD2
CDR3aa: CASSYSAGGPRNEQFF
CDR3nt: TGTGCCAGCAGTTACTCAGCGGGAGGGCCGCGGAATGAGCAGTTCTTC

abundance: -
v_gene: TRBV10-3
j_gene: TRBJ1-3
d_gene: -
CDR3aa: CAFEPGSGNTIYF
CDR3nt: TGTGCCTTCGAACCGGGCTCTGGAAACACCATATATTTT

abundance: -
v_gene: TRBV11-3
j_gene: TRBJ2-1
d_gene: -
CDR3aa: CASSFRAGLTYNEQFF
CDR3nt: TGTGCCAGCAGCTTCAGGGCGGGATTAACCTACAATGAGCAGTTCTTC

abundance: once
v_gene: TRBV3-1/TRBV3-2
j_gene: TRBJ1-2
d_gene: TRBD1
CDR3aa: CASSPRTGSYDGYTF
CDR3nt: TGTGCCAGCAGCCCTCGGACAGGGTCGTACGATGGCTACACCTTC

abundance: once
v_gene: TRBV11-2
j_gene: TRBJ2-5
d_gene: TRBD2
CDR3aa: CASSLTSGSPETQYF
CDR3nt: TGTGCCAGCAGCTTGACTAGCGGGAGCCCAGAGACCCAGTACTTC

abundance: once
v_gene: TRBV19
j_gene: TRBJ2-5
d_gene: TRBD2
CDR3aa: CASSRGLEETQYF
CDR3nt: TGTGCCAGTAGTAGGGGACTAGAAGAGACCCAGTACTTC

abundance: -
v_gene: TRBV5-6
j_gene: TRBJ2-5
d_gene: -
CDR3aa: CASSGTDREETQYF
CDR3nt: TGTGCCAGCAGCGGGACTGACAGGGAAGAGACCCAGTACTTC

abundance: -
v_gene: TRBV5-4
j_gene: TRBJ2-2
d_gene: -
CDR3aa: CASSLSGDRPGELFF
CDR3nt: TGTGCCAGCAGCTTGTCGGGAGACCGCCCCGGGGAGCTGTTTTTT

abundance: -
v_gene: TRBV18
j_gene: TRBJ2-2
d_gene: TRBD1
CDR3aa: CASSPVGQVDTGELFF
CDR3nt: TGTGCCAGCTCACCGGTCGGACAGGTCGACACCGGGGAGCTGTTTTTT

abundance: -
v_gene: TRBV7-2
j_gene: TRBJ2-1
d_gene: -
CDR3aa: CASSLLRSEQFF
CDR3nt: TGTGCCAGCAGCTTATTGCGATCTGAGCAGTTCTTC

abundance: -
v_gene: TRBV5-1
j_gene: TRBJ2-1
d_gene: -
CDR3aa: CASSPSDYNEQFF
CDR3nt: TGCGCCAGCAGCCCTAGCGATTACAATGAGCAGTTCTTC

abundance: -
v_gene: TRBV7-9
j_gene: TRBJ2-7
d_gene: -
CDR3aa: CASSLEGGSVLEQYF
CDR3nt: TGTGCCAGCAGCTTAGAGGGGGGGTCGGTCCTCGAGCAGTACTTC

abundance: -
v_gene: TRBV6-4
j_gene: TRBJ2-1
d_gene: TRBD2
CDR3aa: CASSDSPTSGMGGEQFF
CDR3nt: TGTGCCAGCAGTGACTCCCCGACTAGCGGGATGGGGGGTGAGCAGTTCTTC

abundance: -
v_gene: TRBV6-5
j_gene: TRBJ2-7
d_gene: -
CDR3aa: CASSSPRQAHSYEQYF
CDR3nt: TGTGCCAGCAGTTCCCCAAGACAGGCCCACTCCTACGAGCAGTACTTC

abundance: -
v_gene: TRBV30
j_gene: TRBJ2-2
d_gene: TRBD2
CDR3aa: CAAESAGGVGELFF
CDR3nt: TGTGCCGCTGAGTCGGCGGGAGGAGTCGGGGAGCTGTTTTTT

abundance: -
v_gene: TRBV6-5
j_gene: TRBJ2-5
d_gene: TRBD1
CDR3aa: CASSHKGAGIETQYF
CDR3nt: TGTGCCAGCAGTCATAAGGGGGCTGGGATAGAGACCCAGTACTTC

abundance: -
v_gene: TRBV11-2
j_gene: TRBJ1-4
d_gene: TRBD1
CDR3aa: CASSGQGAHEKLFF
CDR3nt: TGTGCCAGCAGCGGACAGGGAGCACATGAAAAACTGTTTTTT

abundance: -
v_gene: TRBV25-1
j_gene: TRBJ2-3
d_gene: TRBD1
CDR3aa: CASTGQGRTDTQYF
CDR3nt: TGTGCCAGCACGGGACAGGGGAGGACAGATACGCAGTATTTT

abundance: -
v_gene: TRBV5-1
j_gene: TRBJ1-1
d_gene: TRBD1
CDR3aa: CASSPDGQANTEAFF
CDR3nt: TGCGCCAGCAGCCCAGACGGACAGGCGAACACTGAAGCTTTCTTT

abundance: -
v_gene: TRBV18
j_gene: TRBJ1-5
d_gene: TRBD1
CDR3aa: CASSPRGGTGVVMGNQPQHF
CDR3nt: TGTGCCAGCTCACCGAGAGGAGGGACAGGGGTGGTGATGGGCAATCAGCCCCAGCATTTT

abundance: -
v_gene: TRBV13
j_gene: TRBJ2-7
d_gene: TRBD2
CDR3aa: CASSLRAGGPLYEQYF
CDR3nt: TGTGCCAGCAGCTTAAGGGCGGGAGGGCCACTCTACGAGCAGTACTTC

abundance: -
v_gene: TRBV9
j_gene: TRBJ1-1
d_gene: TRBD1
CDR3aa: CASTPGQVNTEAFF
CDR3nt: TGTGCCAGCACTCCGGGACAGGTGAACACTGAAGCTTTCTTT

abundance: -
v_gene: TRBV5-6
j_gene: TRBJ2-3
d_gene: -
CDR3aa: CASSPPGAGGTDTQYF
CDR3nt: TGTGCCAGCAGCCCCCCTGGTGCAGGGGGCACAGATACGCAGTATTTT

abundance: -
v_gene: TRBV30
j_gene: TRBJ2-6
d_gene: TRBD1
CDR3aa: CAWSQGAHGANVLTF
CDR3nt: TGTGCCTGGAGCCAGGGGGCGCATGGGGCCAACGTCCTGACTTTC

abundance: -
v_gene: TRBV18
j_gene: TRBJ1-1
d_gene: -
CDR3aa: CASSPSLSTEAFF
CDR3nt: TGTGCCAGCTCACCATCCCTGTCCACTGAAGCTTTCTTT

abundance: -
v_gene: TRBV11-2
j_gene: TRBJ2-3
d_gene: TRBD1
CDR3aa: CASSRPDRVTDTQYF
CDR3nt: TGTGCCAGCAGCCGCCCGGACAGGGTCACAGATACGCAGTATTTT

abundance: -
v_gene: TRBV11-2
j_gene: TRBJ2-3
d_gene: -
CDR3aa: CASSLGEAPASTDTQYF
CDR3nt: TGTGCCAGCAGCTTGGGAGAGGCGCCTGCTAGCACAGATACGCAGTATTTT

abundance: -
v_gene: TRBV24-1
j_gene: TRBJ2-1
d_gene: TRBD2
CDR3aa: CATSDPRLASNEQFF
CDR3nt: TGTGCCACCAGTGATCCCCGACTAGCGAGCAATGAGCAGTTCTTC

abundance: -
v_gene: TRBV7-9
j_gene: TRBJ2-2
d_gene: -
CDR3aa: CASSLTQVTGELFF
CDR3nt: TGTGCCAGCAGCTTAACACAGGTCACCGGGGAGCTGTTTTTT

abundance: -
v_gene: TRBV7-2
j_gene: TRBJ2-5
d_gene: TRBD1
CDR3aa: CASSFKTGRETQYF
CDR3nt: TGTGCCAGCAGCTTTAAGACAGGGCGGGAGACCCAGTACTTC

abundance: many
v_gene: TRBV5-8
j_gene: TRBJ1-5
d_gene: TRBD1
CDR3aa: CASSPRGTANQPQHF
CDR3nt: TGTGCCAGCAGCCCCCGGGGGACAGCTAATCAGCCCCAGCATTTT

abundance: -
v_gene: TRBV25-1
j_gene: TRBJ1-2
d_gene: -
CDR3aa: CASARRGAGSGYTF
CDR3nt: TGTGCCAGCGCTCGCCGGGGGGCGGGAAGTGGCTACACCTTC

abundance: -
v_gene: TRBV7-2
j_gene: TRBJ2-3
d_gene: -
CDR3aa: CASSNSLRQAMAATDTQYF
CDR3nt: TGTGCCAGCAGCAATTCGCTTCGGCAGGCTATGGCCGCCACAGATACGCAGTATTTT

abundance: -
v_gene: TRBV28
j_gene: TRBJ2-3
d_gene: TRBD2
CDR3aa: CASEEGGRARDTQYF
CDR3nt: TGTGCCAGCGAGGAGGGTGGGAGGGCGAGAGATACGCAGTATTTT